Listed here are 5 T cell receptor beta chains from one sample, sequenced in a study of a mutant IDH1 vaccine in newly diagnosed glioma. Time point denoted: week 23, last vaccination. Vaccination used 300 ug of mutant IDH1 20-mer peptide per dose, with topical imiquimod. TCRdb keeps only in-frame clones here, not all; method: immunoSEQ multiplex PCR. Here the sample spans tens of thousands of clones, more than 80% being singletons. No antigens are known for them. The input for sequencing was PBMCs, taken from a glioma patient whose treatment included an IDH1 peptide vaccine. These receptors all come from a woman aged 45-59 years with glioma.

The gene calls are TRBV30 and TRBJ1-3; 10 positions agree with TRBD1. V was clipped by 3 bases and J by 4 bases; unmatched bases: 6. Per the germline V gene, CDR1 is GTSNPN and CDR2 is SVGIG (reference sequence). The CDR3 has 15 amino acids. CDR3 loop: CAWRTGTGDGNTIYF. CDR3 coding DNA: TGTGCCTGGAGGACCGGGACAGGGGACGGAAACACCATATATTTT. Supplemented by reference TRBV30 and TRBJ1-3, the full variable domain reads SQTIHQWPATLVQPVGSPLSLECTVEGTSNPNLYWYRQAAGRGLQLLFYSVGIGQISSEVPQNLSASRPQDRQFILSSKKLLLSDSGFYLCAWRTGTGDGNTIYFGEGSWLTVV.

CDR3 loop: CASITGNTEAFF. Written as DNA, the CDR3 is TGTGCCAGCATCACAGGAAACACTGAAGCTTTCTTT. J is TRBJ1-1 and V is TRBV6-5; TRBD1 might be the D (5 bases). The V gene's germline CDR1 is MNHEY and CDR2 SVGAGI. The ends were cut back, 7 bases at V and 2 bases at J, with 8 bases in the middle. CDR3 length: 12 amino acids.

The J gene is TRBJ2-1, the V gene TRBV5-1; the D gene is possibly TRBD1 (6 bases). The V end lost 0 bases, the J end lost 7 bases, and 11 bases lay between the germline ends. Germline V gene lookup returns CDR1 SGHRS and CDR2 YFSETQ. The CDR3 totals 14 residues. The CDR3 DNA is TGCGCCAGCAGCTTGGGAAACCAGGGGAATGAGCAGTTCTTC. Amino acids: CASSLGNQGNEQFF.

The sample holds a few counts of this clone. V is TRBV10-3 and J is TRBJ2-7, with 9 bases identical to TRBD1. Germline trimming cut 5 bases from V and 2 bases from J; bases unmatched to any gene: 7. CDR3 size: 15 residues. Per germline, CDR1 ENHRY and CDR2 SYGVKD. The chain's CDR3 is CAISPRDRETYEQYF. CDR3 nucleotides: TGTGCCATCAGTCCTAGGGACAGGGAGACCTACGAGCAGTACTTC.

The gene calls are TRBV2 and TRBJ2-5; possible D gene TRBD1, 6 bases. V gave up 4 bases and J gave up 11 bases, with 17 bases separating them. Germline V CDR1 and CDR2: SNHLY, FYNNEI. This CDR3 has 13 amino acids. Here the CDR3 reads CASSGTEAWEQYF. In DNA form, the CDR3 reads TGTGCCAGCAGTGGGACAGAAGCGTGGGAGCAGTACTTC.